These 32 T cell receptor beta chains were all obtained from the same sample, sequenced in a study of blood T cell repertoires in COVID-19. Sequencing used immunoSEQ multiplex PCR; TCRdb keeps in-frame clones, though not all of them. The repertoire holds about 210,000 clones, approximately 80% seen once, with about 4.5% in the top ten. The material sequenced was PBMCs or T cells enriched from blood (not recorded which). The receptors come from a man under 40 with acute COVID-19.

The rearrangement joins TRBV28 to TRBJ1-6; 8 bases line up with TRBD1. The CDR3 has 18 amino acids. V gave up 2 bases and J gave up 6 bases; unmatched junction bases: 12. Germline V gene lookup returns CDR1 MDHEN and CDR2 SYDVKM. The CDR3 reads CASSLKAGGVGGNSPLHF. The CDR3 DNA follows: TGTGCCAGCAGTTTAAAGGCAGGGGGCGTCGGGGGTAATTCACCCCTCCACTTT.

The V gene is TRBV9, the J gene TRBJ2-2, with D tentatively TRBD1 (6 bases). V lost 3 bases to trimming and J lost 4 bases, with 10 bases between them. The CDR3 is made up of 14 amino acids. The germline V gene has CDR1 SGDLS and CDR2 YYNGEE. The CDR3 DNA is TGTGCCAGCAGCGCCGGACAGATCACCGGGGAGCTGTTTTTT. Translating it yields CASSAGQITGELFF.

This rearrangement joins TRBV28 to TRBJ2-3, with 8 bases lining up with TRBD2. J was trimmed by 5 bases and V by 6 bases; bases with no gene match: 4. The CDR3 length is 13 residues. Germline V gives CDR1 MDHEN, CDR2 SYDVKM. The CDR3 sequence: CASSGGGRDTQYF. In nucleotides, the CDR3 is TGTGCCAGCAGCGGGGGGGGGCGAGATACGCAGTATTTT.

This chain uses TRBV7-9 with TRBJ2-5; a possible D gene is TRBD1 (6 bases). The CDR3 spans 14 residues. Germline V CDR1 and CDR2: SEHNR, FQNEAQ (reference sequence). V was cut by 3 bases and J by 2 bases, with 10 bases left in between. CDR3: CASSLAGDQETQYF. For the CDR3, the DNA is TGTGCCAGCAGCTTGGCAGGGGATCAAGAGACCCAGTACTTC.

Comment on this clone: Other DNA sequences of this sample code for an identical CDR3. The CDR3 DNA reads TGTGCCAGCAGTGAGGGTGAATATGGCTACACCTTC. As protein: CASSEGEYGYTF. The gene calls are TRBV28 and TRBJ1-2; D unclear. The CDR3 consists of 12 residues. Germline V CDR1 and CDR2: MDHEN, SYDVKM. V was pared by 5 bases and J by 5 bases, with 9 bases between.

This rearrangement joins TRBV11-2 to TRBJ2-1; D is perhaps TRBD2 (7 bases). This CDR3 has 16 residues. Germline CDR1 and CDR2: SGHAT and FQNNGV. V dropped 0 bases and J dropped 3 bases, with 12 bases sitting between them. In DNA form, the CDR3 reads TGTGCCAGCAGCTTAGATAGGAGGGGGGGCTACAATGAGCAGTTCTTC. As protein: CASSLDRRGGYNEQFF.

This chain uses TRBV3-1 (or the pseudogene TRBV3-2) with TRBJ1-2; D gene uncertain. V shed 1 base and J shed 2 bases, with 8 bases lying between them. Germline CDR1 reads LGHDT; CDR2 reads YNNKEL (reference sequence). The CDR3 covers 14 residues. CDR3 loop: CASSQGYGNYGYTF. The CDR3 region has the DNA TGTGCCAGCAGCCAAGGGTACGGGAACTATGGCTACACCTTC.

This rearrangement joins TRBV4-1 to TRBJ2-7; no reliable D call. Trimming cost V 0 bases and J 6 bases, with 18 bases left between them. The CDR3 sequence is 16 residues long. Looked up from germline, CDR1 is MGHRA and CDR2 is YSYEKL. This chain's CDR3 is CASSQDTATSFIEQYF. The CDR3 DNA sequence: TGCGCCAGCAGCCAAGATACAGCTACTTCCTTTATCGAGCAGTACTTC.

The V gene is TRBV9, the J gene TRBJ1-2, with 9 bases matching TRBD1. In germline, CDR1 is SGDLS, CDR2 YYNGEE. V was clipped by 0 bases and J by 1 base; unmatched bases: 1. CDR3 length: 15 amino acids. The CDR3 loop is CASSVGDRDNYGYTF. CDR3 DNA sequence: TGTGCCAGCAGCGTAGGGGACAGGGATAACTATGGCTACACCTTC.

The CDR3 nucleotides are TGTGCCAGCAGCCAAGTCGGGGGGTTTGGGGAGCTGTTTTTT. It yields the protein CASSQVGGFGELFF. This rearrangement joins TRBV3-1 (or the pseudogene TRBV3-2) to TRBJ2-2; 7 bases are a match to TRBD2. The CDR3 extends over 14 amino acids. Trimming at V came to 1 base and at J to 8 bases, leaving 4 bases not matched to a gene. Germline lookup yields CDR1 LGHDT and CDR2 YNNKEL (reference sequence).

J is TRBJ2-7 and V is TRBV12-3 or TRBV12-4, with unresolved D. V lost 8 bases and J 5 bases, leaving 13 bases between the germline ends. This CDR3 comprises 12 residues. CDR3 DNA: TGTGCCAGCGGAACCCTCAGGAACGAGCAGTACTTC. Translating gives CASGTLRNEQYF.

This chain connects TRBV6-5 to TRBJ2-7, with a possible D match to TRBD2 (5 bases). This CDR3 region has 12 residues. Trimming pared 5 bases from V and 4 bases from J, leaving 9 bases between. CDR1 is MNHEY and CDR2 is SVGAGI in the germline V gene. The CDR3 sequence: CASSQTGYEQYF. The CDR3 bases are TGTGCCAGCAGTCAAACGGGGTACGAGCAGTACTTC.

The V and J genes are TRBV10-2 and TRBJ1-2, with D hard to call. V was pared by 0 bases and J by 8 bases, with 7 bases between. The CDR3 is 12 residues long. CDR1 is WSHSY, CDR2 SAAADI, per germline. CDR3 in amino acids: CASSESSSGYTF. In DNA, the CDR3 is TGCGCCAGCAGTGAGTCCTCTAGCGGCTACACCTTC.

The CDR3 sequence is CSVEKAGDRSFF. In DNA, the CDR3 is TGCAGCGTTGAAAAGGCAGGGGATAGGTCTTTCTTT. The chain carries TRBV29-1 and TRBJ1-1, with D tentatively TRBD1 (6 bases). The CDR3 runs 12 residues. Germline CDR1 SQVTM, CDR2 ANQGSEA. Trimming took 2 bases from V and 12 from J, leaving 16 bases between them.

This rearrangement joins TRBV19 to TRBJ2-2; 7 nucleotides match TRBD1. CDR3 length: 15 residues. The junction had 7 bases not matched to a gene; V was cut back by 6 bases and J by 3 bases. Looked up from germline, CDR1 is LNHDA and CDR2 is SQIVND (reference sequence). The CDR3 coding sequence is TGTGCCAGTAGAGGGGGCTCCGGGTACACCGGGGAGCTGTTTTTT. Amino acid sequence: CASRGGSGYTGELFF.

The chain couples TRBV10-2 to TRBJ2-1; TRBD2 might be the D (6 bases). Looked up from germline, CDR1 is WSHSY and CDR2 is SAAADI. The germline V and J ends were trimmed by 8 bases and 7 bases, with 18 bases remaining between them. This CDR3 has 14 amino acids. Here the CDR3 reads CASSGRDLPNEQFF. The DNA for the CDR3 is TGCGCCAGCTCGGGAAGGGACTTGCCTAATGAGCAGTTCTTC.

V gene TRBV19 combines with J gene TRBJ1-5; perhaps TRBD1 as D (6 bases). The length of the CDR3 is 14 residues. The V and J ends lost 5 bases and 4 bases respectively, with 12 bases between them. CDR1 LNHDA and CDR2 SQIVND come from the germline V gene (reference sequence). Written as DNA, the CDR3 is TGTGCCAGTAGTTATTGGGACACAAATCAGCCCCAGCATTTT. It specifies CASSYWDTNQPQHF. The whole variable domain, remainder taken from reference TRBV19 and TRBJ1-5, is DGGITQSPKYLFRKEGQNVTLSCEQNLNHDAMYWYRQDPGQGLRLIYYSQIVNDFQKGDIAEGYSVSREKKESFPLTVTSAQKNPTAFYLCASSYWDTNQPQHFGDGTRLSIL.

This clone was observed a handful of times. V is TRBV11-2 and J is TRBJ1-1; D uncertain. Trimming left V 1 base short and J 4 bases short, with 10 bases between. Looked up from germline, CDR1 is SGHAT and CDR2 is FQNNGV. The CDR3 has 14 amino acids. CDR3 amino acids: CASSLASWSTEAFF. In DNA form, the CDR3 reads TGTGCCAGCAGCTTAGCGAGTTGGAGCACTGAAGCTTTCTTT.

In its sample, this clone was seen a few times. This sequence joins TRBV28 and TRBJ1-6; no definite D call. V was trimmed by 6 bases and J by 8 bases, leaving 17 bases between them. Germline V gene lookup returns CDR1 MDHEN and CDR2 SYDVKM. The CDR3 sequence is 15 residues long. The CDR3 spells CASSFPSRLDSPLHF. The CDR3 DNA reads TGTGCCAGCAGCTTCCCCAGCCGGCTAGATTCACCCCTCCACTTT. Full variable domain (outside the CDR3, taken from reference TRBV28 and TRBJ1-6): DVKVTQSSRYLVKRTGEKVFLECVQDMDHENMFWYRQDPGLGLRLIYFSYDVKMKEKGDIPEGYSVSREKKERFSLILESASTNQTSMYLCASSFPSRLDSPLHFGNGTRLTVT.

The rearrangement joins TRBV24-1 to TRBJ2-6, with D possibly TRBD1 on 6 matching bases. The CDR3 has 13 residues. The V end lost 9 bases, the J end lost 2 bases, and 7 bases lay between the germline ends. CDR1 and CDR2 (germline): KGHDR, SFDVKD. In DNA form, the CDR3 reads TGTGCCACCTCAGGGGCTGGGGCCAACGTCCTGACTTTC. Translation gives CATSGAGANVLTF.

This clone was detected only a few times. The J gene is TRBJ2-2, the V gene TRBV7-3; 8 nucleotides align to TRBD1. This CDR3 spans 13 amino acids. The germline V gene has CDR1 SGHTA and CDR2 FQGTGA. The ends lost 5 bases at V and 7 bases at J; junction bases unmatched: 3. CDR3: CASSRTGNGELFF. For the CDR3, the DNA is TGTGCCAGCAGCCGGACAGGGAACGGGGAGCTGTTTTTT.

The chain is built from TRBV9 and TRBJ2-5; 12 bases align to TRBD2. CDR1 is SGDLS, CDR2 YYNGEE, per germline. The CDR3 contains 16 residues. After removal of 4 bases from V and 1 base from J, the junction contained 5 bases not matched to a gene. The CDR3 DNA sequence: TGTGCCAGCAGCCTTGGACTAGCGGGGCCCCAAGAGACCCAGTACTTC. Its protein is CASSLGLAGPQETQYF.

This chain connects TRBV9 to TRBJ2-1; 9 bases map to TRBD2. Trimming at V came to 0 bases and at J to 6 bases, leaving 10 bases not matched to a gene. Germline values: CDR1 SGDLS, CDR2 YYNGEE. This CDR3 has 17 residues. The CDR3 sequence is CASSVVSGTSPTNEQFF. CDR3 in DNA: TGTGCCAGCAGCGTAGTATCCGGGACTAGCCCTACCAATGAGCAGTTCTTC.

The chain joins TRBV6-1 to TRBJ1-5, with TRBD1 as a possible D gene (6 bases). The V end lost 1 base, the J end lost 3 bases, and 10 bases lay between the germline ends. CDR1 MNHNS and CDR2 SASEGT come from the germline V gene. There are 15 residues in the CDR3. This chain's CDR3 is CASSEGTGFNQPQHF. Here the CDR3 DNA reads TGTGCCAGCAGTGAAGGTACAGGGTTCAATCAGCCCCAGCATTTT.

The chain has TRBV12-5 and TRBJ1-2, with D possibly being TRBD1 (5 bases). Trimming took 2 bases from V and 4 from J, leaving 17 bases between them. CDR3 length: 16 amino acids. CDR1 and CDR2 (germline): LGHNT, FRNRAP. CDR3 residues: CASGLYPDSFPYGYTF. The CDR3 DNA reads TGTGCTAGTGGTTTGTACCCCGACAGTTTTCCCTATGGCTACACCTTC.

This chain uses TRBV7-2 with TRBJ2-3, with TRBD2 identical over 7 bases. Germline trimming cut 5 bases from V and 9 bases from J; bases unmatched to any gene: 5. The germline V gene has CDR1 SGHTA and CDR2 FQGNSA. The CDR3 consists of 12 residues. CDR3 sequence: CASSALAATQYF. CDR3 nucleotide sequence: TGTGCCAGCAGCGCGCTAGCGGCGACGCAGTATTTT.

The V gene is TRBV6-2 or TRBV6-3, the J gene TRBJ1-2; 7 nucleotides match TRBD1. V dropped 5 bases and J dropped 8; count of bases not matched to a gene: 8. Germline loops: CDR1 MNHEY, CDR2 SVGEGT. This CDR3 region has 13 residues. Here the CDR3 DNA reads TGTGCCAGCAGTCATGACAGGGTTGGGGGCTACACCTTC. This gives the protein CASSHDRVGGYTF.

The chain is built from TRBV7-7 and TRBJ1-3; maybe TRBD1 (6 bases). The germline V gene has CDR1 SSHAT and CDR2 FNYEAQ (reference sequence). The CDR3 is made up of 15 amino acids. Trimming removed 4 bases from V and 3 bases from J, with 13 bases in between. Here the CDR3 DNA reads TGTGCCAGCAGCTACTCCAGGGGTTTTGGAAACACCATATATTTT. It is translated as CASSYSRGFGNTIYF.

J is TRBJ1-3 and V is TRBV2; tentative D call: TRBD1 (6 bases). This CDR3 region has 17 residues. Trimming pared 11 bases from V and 0 bases from J, leaving 23 bases between. Looked up from germline, CDR1 is SNHLY and CDR2 is FYNNEI. The chain's CDR3 is CAVRGRNLLSSGNTIYF. CDR3 DNA: TGTGCCGTCAGGGGCAGGAACCTTCTGAGCTCTGGAAACACCATATATTTT.

CDR3: CASSYKGLAEETQYF. Written as DNA, the CDR3 is TGTGCCAGCAGTTATAAGGGACTAGCGGAAGAGACCCAGTACTTC. The chain has TRBV6-5 and TRBJ2-5, with 11 bases that match TRBD2. V lost 3 bases, J lost 3 bases, and 3 bases stayed unmatched. This CDR3 comprises 15 residues. The V gene's germline CDR1 is MNHEY and CDR2 SVGAGI.

The chain recombines TRBV28 with TRBJ2-3; 7 nucleotides line up with TRBD1. This CDR3 comprises 17 residues. The junction had 17 bases not matched to a gene; V was cut back by 6 bases and J by 5 bases. The V gene's germline CDR1 is MDHEN and CDR2 SYDVKM. CDR3 amino acids: CASSLRIGSGGEDTQYF. In nucleotides, the CDR3 is TGTGCCAGCAGCTTAAGGATCGGGTCAGGGGGTGAAGATACGCAGTATTTT.

The genes are TRBV9 and TRBJ2-1; 9 nucleotides align to TRBD2. Per the germline V gene, CDR1 is SGDLS and CDR2 is YYNGEE. Unmatched junction bases numbered 11, after V lost 3 bases and J lost 7 bases. This CDR3 comprises 16 residues. The CDR3: CASSGTVAGGPNEQFF. The CDR3 nucleotides are TGTGCCAGCAGCGGTACGGTGGCGGGGGGGCCGAATGAGCAGTTCTTC.